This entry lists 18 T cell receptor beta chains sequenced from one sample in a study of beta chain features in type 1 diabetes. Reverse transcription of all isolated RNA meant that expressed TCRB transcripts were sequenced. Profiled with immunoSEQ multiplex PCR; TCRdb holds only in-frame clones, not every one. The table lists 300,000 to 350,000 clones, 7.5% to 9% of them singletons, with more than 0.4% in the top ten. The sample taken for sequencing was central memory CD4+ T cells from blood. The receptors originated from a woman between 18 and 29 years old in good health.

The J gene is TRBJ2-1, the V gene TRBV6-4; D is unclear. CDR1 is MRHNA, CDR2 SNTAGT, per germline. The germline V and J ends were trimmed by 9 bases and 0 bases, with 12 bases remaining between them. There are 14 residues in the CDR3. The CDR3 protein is CASDSYSSYNEQFF. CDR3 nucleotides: TGTGCCAGTGATTCCTATAGCTCCTACAATGAGCAGTTCTTC.

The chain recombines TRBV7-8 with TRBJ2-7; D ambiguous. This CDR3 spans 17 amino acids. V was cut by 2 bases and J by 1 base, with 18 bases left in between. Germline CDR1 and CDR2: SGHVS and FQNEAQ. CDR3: CASSLTWQPGDSYEQYF. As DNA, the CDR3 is TGTGCCAGCAGCTTAACGTGGCAGCCAGGAGATTCCTACGAGCAGTACTTC.

The CDR3 nucleotides are TGTGCCAGCAGTTTTCTAGCGGGAGTGCCACAAGAGACCCAGTACTTC. Its translation: CASSFLAGVPQETQYF. V and J are TRBV27 and TRBJ2-5; 10 bases are a match to TRBD2. Losses at the gene ends were 3 bases for V and 2 bases for J; bases not matched to a gene: 6. This CDR3 is built from 16 residues. From germline, CDR1 is MNHEY and CDR2 SMNVEV (reference sequence).

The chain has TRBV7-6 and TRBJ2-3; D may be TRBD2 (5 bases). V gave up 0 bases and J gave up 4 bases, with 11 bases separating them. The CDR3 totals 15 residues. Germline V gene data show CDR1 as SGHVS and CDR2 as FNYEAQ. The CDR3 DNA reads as TGTGCCAGCAGCTTAGCGGGAGCTGGCGCAGATACGCAGTATTTT. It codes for CASSLAGAGADTQYF.

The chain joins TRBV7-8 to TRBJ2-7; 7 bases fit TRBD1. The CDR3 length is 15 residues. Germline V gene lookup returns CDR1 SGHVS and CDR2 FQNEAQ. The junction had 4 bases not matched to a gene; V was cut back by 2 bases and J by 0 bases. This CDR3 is CASSLNRGASYEQYF. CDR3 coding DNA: TGTGCCAGCAGCTTAAACAGGGGTGCCTCCTACGAGCAGTACTTC.

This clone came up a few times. The CDR3 protein is CASSGLAGPYEQYF. In DNA form, the CDR3 reads TGTGCCAGCAGCGGACTAGCGGGGCCCTACGAGCAGTACTTC. This rearrangement joins TRBV2 to TRBJ2-7, with TRBD2 identical over 12 bases. The V gene's germline CDR1 is SNHLY and CDR2 FYNNEI. CDR3 length: 14 amino acids. The ends lost 6 bases at V and 2 bases at J; junction bases unmatched: 2.

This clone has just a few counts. CDR3 sequence (DNA): TGTGCCAGCAGTGACAGTTCCCTGAACACTGAAGCTTTCTTT. It codes for CASSDSSLNTEAFF. The V gene is TRBV28, the J gene TRBJ1-1; D possibly corresponds to TRBD1 (5 bases). CDR1 is MDHEN, CDR2 SYDVKM, per germline. Trimming left V 5 bases short and J 0 bases short, with 10 bases between. The CDR3 sequence is 14 residues long.

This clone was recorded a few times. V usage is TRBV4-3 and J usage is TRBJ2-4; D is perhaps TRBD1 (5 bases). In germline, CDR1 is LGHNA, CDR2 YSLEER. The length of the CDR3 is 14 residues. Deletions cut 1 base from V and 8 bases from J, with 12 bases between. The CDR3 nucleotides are TGCGCCAGCAGCCAAGTCCTCTTACAGGACATTCAGTACTTC. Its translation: CASSQVLLQDIQYF.

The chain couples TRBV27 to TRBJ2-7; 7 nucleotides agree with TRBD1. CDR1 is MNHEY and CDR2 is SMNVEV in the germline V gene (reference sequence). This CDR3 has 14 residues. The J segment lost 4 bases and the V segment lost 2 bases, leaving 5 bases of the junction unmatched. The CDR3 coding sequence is TGTGCCAGCAGTTTAAACTACAGGGGTTACGAGCAGTACTTC. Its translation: CASSLNYRGYEQYF.

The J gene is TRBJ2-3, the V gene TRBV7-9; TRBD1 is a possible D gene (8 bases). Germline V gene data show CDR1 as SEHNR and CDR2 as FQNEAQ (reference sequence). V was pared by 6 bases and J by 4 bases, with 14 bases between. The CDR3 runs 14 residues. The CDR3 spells CASRGTGGADTQYF. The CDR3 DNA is TGTGCCAGCAGGGGAACAGGGGGGGCAGATACGCAGTATTTT. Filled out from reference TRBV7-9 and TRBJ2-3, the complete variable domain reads DTGVSQNPRHKITKRGQNVTFRCDPISEHNRLYWYRQTLGQGPEFLTYFQNEAQLEKSRLLSDRFSAERPKGSFSTLEIQRTEQGDSAMYLCASRGTGGADTQYFGPGTRLTVL.

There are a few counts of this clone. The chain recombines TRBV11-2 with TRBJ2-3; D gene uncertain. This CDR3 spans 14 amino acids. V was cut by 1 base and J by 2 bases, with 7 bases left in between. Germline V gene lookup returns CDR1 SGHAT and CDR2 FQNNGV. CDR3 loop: CASSLGAATDTQYF. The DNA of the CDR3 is TGTGCCAGCAGCTTAGGGGCGGCCACAGATACGCAGTATTTT.

CDR3 region: CSVEAGDYEQYF. The DNA for the CDR3 is TGCAGCGTTGAGGCAGGGGACTACGAGCAGTACTTC. The rearrangement uses TRBV29-1 and TRBJ2-7, with a weak D call TRBD1 (6 bases). With 3 bases removed from V and 3 bases from J, the gap between germline ends came to 9 bases. There are 12 residues in the CDR3. Germline CDR1 and CDR2: SQVTM and ANQGSEA.

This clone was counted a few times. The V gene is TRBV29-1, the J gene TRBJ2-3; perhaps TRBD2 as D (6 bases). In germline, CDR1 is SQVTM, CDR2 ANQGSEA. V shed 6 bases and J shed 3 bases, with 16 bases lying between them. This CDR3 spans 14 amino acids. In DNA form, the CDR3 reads TGCAGCGTGGTGCGGCGGGATTGGACAGATACGCAGTATTTT. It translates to CSVVRRDWTDTQYF.

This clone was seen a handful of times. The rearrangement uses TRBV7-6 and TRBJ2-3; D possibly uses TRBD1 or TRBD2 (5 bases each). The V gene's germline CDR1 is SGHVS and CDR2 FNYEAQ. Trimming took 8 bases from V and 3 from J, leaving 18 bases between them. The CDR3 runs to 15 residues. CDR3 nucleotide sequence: TGTGCCAGCTCGAGGGGTGTAGTGGGGACAGATACGCAGTATTTT. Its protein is CASSRGVVGTDTQYF.

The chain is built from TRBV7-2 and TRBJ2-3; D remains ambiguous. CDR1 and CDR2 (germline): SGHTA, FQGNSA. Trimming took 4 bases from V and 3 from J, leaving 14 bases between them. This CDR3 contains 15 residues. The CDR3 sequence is CASSYFGEATDTQYF. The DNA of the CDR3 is TGTGCCAGCAGCTACTTTGGCGAGGCGACAGATACGCAGTATTTT.

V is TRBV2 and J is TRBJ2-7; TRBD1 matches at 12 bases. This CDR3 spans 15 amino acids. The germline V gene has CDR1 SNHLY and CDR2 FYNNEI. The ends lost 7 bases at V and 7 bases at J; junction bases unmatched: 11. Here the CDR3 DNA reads TGTGCCAGCACCCGCGCGGGACAGGGGGCATGGGAGCAGTACTTC. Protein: CASTRAGQGAWEQYF.

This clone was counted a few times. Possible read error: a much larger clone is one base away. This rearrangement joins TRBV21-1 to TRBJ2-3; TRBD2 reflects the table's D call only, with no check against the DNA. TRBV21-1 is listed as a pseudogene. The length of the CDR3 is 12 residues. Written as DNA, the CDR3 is TGTGCCAGCAGCACCTACACAGATACGCAGTATTTT. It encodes CASSTYTDTQYF.

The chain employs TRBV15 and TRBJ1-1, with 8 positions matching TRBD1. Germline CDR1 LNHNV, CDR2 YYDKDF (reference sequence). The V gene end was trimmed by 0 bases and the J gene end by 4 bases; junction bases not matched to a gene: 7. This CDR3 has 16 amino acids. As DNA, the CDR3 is TGTGCCACCAGCAGAGATTTGGACAGGGCGGGCACTGAAGCTTTCTTT. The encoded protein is CATSRDLDRAGTEAFF. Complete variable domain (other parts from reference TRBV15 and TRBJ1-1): DAMVIQNPRYQVTQFGKPVTLSCSQTLNHNVMYWYQQKSSQAPKLLFHYYDKDFNNEADTPDNFQSRRPNTSFCFLDIRSPGLGDTAMYLCATSRDLDRAGTEAFFGQGTRLTVV.